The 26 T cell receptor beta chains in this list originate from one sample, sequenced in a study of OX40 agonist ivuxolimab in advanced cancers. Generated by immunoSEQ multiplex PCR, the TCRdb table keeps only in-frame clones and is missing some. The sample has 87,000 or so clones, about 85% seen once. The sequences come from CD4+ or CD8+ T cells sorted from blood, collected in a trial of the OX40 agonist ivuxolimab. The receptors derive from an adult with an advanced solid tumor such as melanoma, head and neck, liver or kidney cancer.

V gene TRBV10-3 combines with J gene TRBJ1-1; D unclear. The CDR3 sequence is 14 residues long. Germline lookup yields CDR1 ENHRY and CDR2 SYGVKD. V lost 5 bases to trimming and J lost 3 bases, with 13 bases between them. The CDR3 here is CAISRGGLDTEAFF. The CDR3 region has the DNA TGTGCCATCAGTCGGGGAGGCTTAGACACTGAAGCTTTCTTT.

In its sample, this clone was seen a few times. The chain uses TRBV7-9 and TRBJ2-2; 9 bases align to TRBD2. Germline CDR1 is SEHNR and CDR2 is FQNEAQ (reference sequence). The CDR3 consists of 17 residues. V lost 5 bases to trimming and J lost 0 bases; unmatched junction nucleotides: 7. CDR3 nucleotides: TGTGCCAGCAGCGCGACTAGCGGACGGACGAACACCGGGGAGCTGTTTTTT. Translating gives CASSATSGRTNTGELFF. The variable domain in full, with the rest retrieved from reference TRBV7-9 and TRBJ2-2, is DTGVSQNPRHKITKRGQNVTFRCDPISEHNRLYWYRQTLGQGPEFLTYFQNEAQLEKSRLLSDRFSAERPKGSFSTLEIQRTEQGDSAMYLCASSATSGRTNTGELFFGEGSRLTVL.

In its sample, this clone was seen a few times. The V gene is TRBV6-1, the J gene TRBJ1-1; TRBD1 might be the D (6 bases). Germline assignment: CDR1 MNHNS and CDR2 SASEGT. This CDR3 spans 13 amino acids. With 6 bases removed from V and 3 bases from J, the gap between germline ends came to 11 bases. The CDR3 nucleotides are TGTGCCAGCAGACTAGCAGGGGACACTGAAGCTTTCTTT. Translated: CASRLAGDTEAFF.

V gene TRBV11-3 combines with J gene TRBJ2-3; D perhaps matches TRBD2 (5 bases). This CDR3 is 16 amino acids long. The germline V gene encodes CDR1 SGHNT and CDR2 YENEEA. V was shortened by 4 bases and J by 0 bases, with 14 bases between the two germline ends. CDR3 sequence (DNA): TGTGCCAGCAGCTCCCGGACTTTCACTAGCACAGATACGCAGTATTTT. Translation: CASSSRTFTSTDTQYF.

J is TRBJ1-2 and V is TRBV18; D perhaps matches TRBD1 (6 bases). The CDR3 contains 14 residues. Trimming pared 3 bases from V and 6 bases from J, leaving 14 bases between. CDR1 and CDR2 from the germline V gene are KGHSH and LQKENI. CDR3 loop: CASSPLQGNNGYTF. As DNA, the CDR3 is TGTGCCAGCTCACCTCTACAGGGTAATAATGGCTACACCTTC.

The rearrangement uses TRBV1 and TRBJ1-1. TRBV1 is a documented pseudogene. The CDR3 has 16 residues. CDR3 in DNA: TGCACCAGCAGCCAAGAATGTAGTGATAAGAACACTGAAGCTTTCTTT. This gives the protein CTSSQECSDKNTEAFF.

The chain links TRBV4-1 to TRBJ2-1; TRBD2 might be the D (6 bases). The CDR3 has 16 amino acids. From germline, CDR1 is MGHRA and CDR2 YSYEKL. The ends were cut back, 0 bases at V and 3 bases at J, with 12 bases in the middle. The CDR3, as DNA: TGCGCCAGCAGCCAAGACGAGGGACTTTACTACAATGAGCAGTTCTTC. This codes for CASSQDEGLYYNEQFF.

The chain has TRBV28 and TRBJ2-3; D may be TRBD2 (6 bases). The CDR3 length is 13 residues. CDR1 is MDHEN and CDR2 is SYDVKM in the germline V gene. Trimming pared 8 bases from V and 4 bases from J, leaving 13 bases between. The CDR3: CASWGELSDTQYF. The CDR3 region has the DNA TGTGCCAGCTGGGGGGAGTTATCAGATACGCAGTATTTT.

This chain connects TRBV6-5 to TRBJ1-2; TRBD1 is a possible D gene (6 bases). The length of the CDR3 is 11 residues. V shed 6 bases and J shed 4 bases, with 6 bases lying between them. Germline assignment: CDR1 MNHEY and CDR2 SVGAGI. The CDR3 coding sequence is TGTGCCAGCAGACAGGGCTATGGCTACACCTTC. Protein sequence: CASRQGYGYTF.

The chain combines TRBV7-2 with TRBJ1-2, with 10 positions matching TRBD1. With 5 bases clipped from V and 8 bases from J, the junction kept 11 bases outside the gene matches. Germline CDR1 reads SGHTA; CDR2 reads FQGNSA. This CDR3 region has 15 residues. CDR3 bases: TGTGCCAGCAGCCAAACAGGGACAGGGGTAGCCGGCTACACCTTC. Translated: CASSQTGTGVAGYTF. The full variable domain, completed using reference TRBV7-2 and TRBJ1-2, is GAGVSQSPSNKVTEKGKDVELRCDPISGHTALYWYRQSLGQGLEFLIYFQGNSAPDKSGLPSDRFSAERTGGSVSTLTIQRTQQEDSAVYLCASSQTGTGVAGYTFGSGTRLTVV.

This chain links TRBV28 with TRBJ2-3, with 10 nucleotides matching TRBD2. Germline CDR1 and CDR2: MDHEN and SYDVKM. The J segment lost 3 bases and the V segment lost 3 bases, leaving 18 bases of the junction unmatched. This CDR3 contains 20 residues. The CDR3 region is CASSLVSGSTSGIGTDTQYF. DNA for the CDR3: TGTGCCAGCAGTTTGGTATCAGGTTCAACTAGCGGGATAGGTACAGATACGCAGTATTTT. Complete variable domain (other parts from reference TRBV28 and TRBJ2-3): DVKVTQSSRYLVKRTGEKVFLECVQDMDHENMFWYRQDPGLGLRLIYFSYDVKMKEKGDIPEGYSVSREKKERFSLILESASTNQTSMYLCASSLVSGSTSGIGTDTQYFGPGTRLTVL.

The CDR3: CASSLIQGSGYGYTF. The CDR3 DNA reads as TGTGCCAGCAGCCTCATACAGGGAAGTGGCTATGGCTACACCTTC. This chain joins TRBV28 and TRBJ1-2, with a possible D match to TRBD1 (6 bases). The CDR3 contains 15 residues. Germline lookup yields CDR1 MDHEN and CDR2 SYDVKM. V was pared by 6 bases and J by 4 bases, with 18 bases between.

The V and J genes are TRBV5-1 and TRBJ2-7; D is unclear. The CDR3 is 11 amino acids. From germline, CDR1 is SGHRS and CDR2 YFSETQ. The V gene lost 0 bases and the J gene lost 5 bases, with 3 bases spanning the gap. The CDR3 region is CASSLGDEQYF. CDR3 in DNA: TGCGCCAGCAGCTTGGGAGACGAGCAGTACTTC.

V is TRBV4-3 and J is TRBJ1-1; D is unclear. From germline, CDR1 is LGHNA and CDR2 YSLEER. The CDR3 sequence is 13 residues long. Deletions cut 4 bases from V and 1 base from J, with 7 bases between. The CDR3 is CASSRDPNTEAFF. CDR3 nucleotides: TGCGCCAGCAGCCGAGATCCGAACACTGAAGCTTTCTTT.

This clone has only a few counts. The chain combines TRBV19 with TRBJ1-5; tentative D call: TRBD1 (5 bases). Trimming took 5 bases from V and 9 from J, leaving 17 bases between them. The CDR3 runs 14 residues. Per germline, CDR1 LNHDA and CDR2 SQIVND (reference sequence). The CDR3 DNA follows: TGTGCCAGTAGTCCCGGGGCATCGGATCCGCCCCAGCATTTT. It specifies CASSPGASDPPQHF. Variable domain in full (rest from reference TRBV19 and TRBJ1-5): DGGITQSPKYLFRKEGQNVTLSCEQNLNHDAMYWYRQDPGQGLRLIYYSQIVNDFQKGDIAEGYSVSREKKESFPLTVTSAQKNPTAFYLCASSPGASDPPQHFGDGTRLSIL.

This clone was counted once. The CDR3: CAIFAGTGKNYGYTF. The DNA of the CDR3 is TGTGCCATCTTCGCCGGGACAGGGAAGAACTATGGCTACACCTTC. The V call is TRBV10-3, the J call TRBJ1-2; TRBD1 matches 9 bases. The CDR3 spans 15 residues. V was pared by 8 bases and J by 2 bases, with 9 bases of the junction left unmatched. Germline CDR1 reads ENHRY; CDR2 reads SYGVKD.

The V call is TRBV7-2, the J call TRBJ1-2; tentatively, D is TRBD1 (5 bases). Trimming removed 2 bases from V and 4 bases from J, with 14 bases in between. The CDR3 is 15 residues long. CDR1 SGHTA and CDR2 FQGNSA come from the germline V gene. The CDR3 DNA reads TGTGCCAGCAGCTTATCTGTTTTCGGGGGCTATGGCTACACCTTC. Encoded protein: CASSLSVFGGYGYTF.

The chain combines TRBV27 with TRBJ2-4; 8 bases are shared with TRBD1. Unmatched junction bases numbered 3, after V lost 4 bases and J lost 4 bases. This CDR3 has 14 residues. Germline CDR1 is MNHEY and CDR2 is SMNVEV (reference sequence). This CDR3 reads CASSSRQGKNIQYF. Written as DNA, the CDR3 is TGTGCCAGCAGTTCGCGACAGGGGAAAAACATTCAGTACTTC.

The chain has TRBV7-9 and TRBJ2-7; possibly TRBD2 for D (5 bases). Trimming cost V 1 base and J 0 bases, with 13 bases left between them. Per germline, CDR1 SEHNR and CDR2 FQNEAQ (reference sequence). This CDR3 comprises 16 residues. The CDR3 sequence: CASSLESGLSSYEQYF. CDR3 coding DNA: TGTGCCAGCAGCTTAGAGTCAGGACTGAGCTCCTACGAGCAGTACTTC.

This chain's CDR3 is CASSLRQYYEQYF. The CDR3 DNA follows: TGTGCCAGCAGTTTAAGGCAGTACTACGAGCAGTACTTC. This chain connects TRBV27 to TRBJ2-7; no firm D call. Trimming removed 2 bases at V and 3 bases at J, with 8 bases between. Germline CDR1 and CDR2: MNHEY and SMNVEV (reference sequence). This CDR3 is built from 13 residues.

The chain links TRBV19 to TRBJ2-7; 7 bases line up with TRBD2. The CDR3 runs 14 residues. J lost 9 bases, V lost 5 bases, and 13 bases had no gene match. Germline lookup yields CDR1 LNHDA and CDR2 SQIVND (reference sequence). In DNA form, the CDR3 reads TGTGCCAGTAGTCCCGGACTAGTAACGGGACTGCAGTACTTC. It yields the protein CASSPGLVTGLQYF.

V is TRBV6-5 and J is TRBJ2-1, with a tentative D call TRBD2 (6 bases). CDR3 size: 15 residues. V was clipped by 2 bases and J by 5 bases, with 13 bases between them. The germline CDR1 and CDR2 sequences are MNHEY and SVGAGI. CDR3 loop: CASSYAGLANNEQFF. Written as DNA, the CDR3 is TGTGCCAGCAGTTACGCGGGGCTAGCAAACAATGAGCAGTTCTTC.

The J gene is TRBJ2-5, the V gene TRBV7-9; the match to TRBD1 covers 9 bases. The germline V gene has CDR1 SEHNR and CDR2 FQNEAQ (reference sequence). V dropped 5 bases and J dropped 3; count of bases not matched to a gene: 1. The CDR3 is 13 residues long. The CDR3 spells CASSRTGEETQYF. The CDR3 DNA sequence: TGTGCCAGCAGCCGGACAGGGGAAGAGACCCAGTACTTC.

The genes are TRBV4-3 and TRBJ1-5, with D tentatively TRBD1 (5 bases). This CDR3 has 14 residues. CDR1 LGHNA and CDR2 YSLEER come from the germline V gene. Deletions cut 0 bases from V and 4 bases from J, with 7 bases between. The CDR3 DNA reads TGCGCCAGCAGCCAAGACAGGGATAATCAGCCCCAGCATTTT. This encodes CASSQDRDNQPQHF.

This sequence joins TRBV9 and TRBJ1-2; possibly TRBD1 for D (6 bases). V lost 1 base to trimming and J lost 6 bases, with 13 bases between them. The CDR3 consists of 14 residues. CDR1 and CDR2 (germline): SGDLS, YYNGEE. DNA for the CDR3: TGTGCCAGCAGCGTAAAAGGGGGTGGTCATGGCTACACCTTC. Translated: CASSVKGGGHGYTF.

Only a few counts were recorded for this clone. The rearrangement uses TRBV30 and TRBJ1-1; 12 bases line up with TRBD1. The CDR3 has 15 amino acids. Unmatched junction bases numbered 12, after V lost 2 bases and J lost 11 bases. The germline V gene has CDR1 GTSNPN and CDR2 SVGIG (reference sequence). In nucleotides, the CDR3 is TGTGCCTGGAGTTCTACCGTTTGGGACAGGGGGCCTGCTTTCTTT. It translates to CAWSSTVWDRGPAFF.